These T cell receptor beta chains were read from a single sample in a study of Tregs in tolerant kidney transplant recipients. Repertoires were generated with immunoSEQ multiplex PCR, while TCRdb's copy carries only in-frame clones and drops some. The data contain some 69,000 clones, 80% to 85% of them singletons. Sequencing was carried out using CD4+ T cells from blood. All receptors come from a human donor in good health. CDR3s leave out the opening cysteine and the closing phenylalanine or tryptophan. The D gene is left open where the match is weak.

cdr3_length,v_call,d_call,j_call,cdr3_aa
13,TRBV29-1,TRBD2,TRBJ2-3,SAGTSGGNTDTQY
14,TRBV5-1,.,TRBJ2-7,ASSPLRAPRSYEQY
16,TRBV15,TRBD1,TRBJ1-1,ATSRPTTGGPLNTEAF
12,TRBV5-1,.,TRBJ1-1,ASSLLPQGTEAF
11,TRBV2,.,TRBJ2-7,ASRADRNYEQY
12,TRBV11-2,.,TRBJ1-6,ASSLLLGRSPLH
9,TRBV29-1,TRBD1,TRBJ1-2,SGQGDGGYT
13,TRBV6-1,.,TRBJ2-7,ASRVGLSAAYEQY
14,TRBV5-1,TRBD1,TRBJ1-2,ASSSQPDRASGSYT
12,TRBV11-1,.,TRBJ2-3,ASSLGVDEDTQY
13,TRBV2,.,TRBJ1-4,ASRLMDSLNEKLF
12,TRBV7-3,TRBD1,TRBJ2-7,ASSPWDSSNEQY
12,TRBV5-4,.,TRBJ1-1,ASSPAGVDTEAF
13,TRBV4-3,.,TRBJ2-3,ASSQEVTGSDTQY
12,TRBV27,.,TRBJ1-2,ASSPDRDGYGYT
12,TRBV11-2,.,TRBJ1-3,ASSLDHFYNTIY
13,TRBV6-5,TRBD2,TRBJ2-2,ASSKRTSGSGELF
13,TRBV27,TRBD1,TRBJ1-3,ASSNRQGLGNTIY
10,TRBV11-2,.,TRBJ2-5,ASTVLLGTQY